This TCR beta chain was observed in a study of T-cell reconstitution after alpha-beta-depleted transplantation in children. Study observations and caveats: The high TCRbeta diversity at day 60 in some patients came from surviving recipient T cells and thymic progenitors. T-cell counts and diversity at one year post-transplant came mainly from newly produced T cells. By about two months after transplant, alpha-beta T cells reportedly arose from several hundred graft clones that had expanded.

Only a few counts were recorded for this clonotype. The antigen remains undetermined. A library of TCRbeta sequences, prepared with unique molecular identifiers, was generated. A single record per CDR3 protein comes from TCRdb applying MiXCR to the PCR reads. The repertoire has some 460,000 distinct CDR3 sequences, around 15% of them found once; the top ten carry roughly 29%. This TCR derives from a boy in the first two years of life who had a stem cell transplant for Wiskott-Aldrich syndrome, so the T cells may come from the graft donor. The sample here was PBMCs, mostly from graft donor cells, taken 360 days after TCRalphabeta/CD19-depleted stem cell transplant.

The CDR3 here is CASCGHQETQYF. The CDR3 DNA follows: TGTGCCAGTTGCGGGCATCAAGAGACCCAGTACTTC. The rearrangement joins TRBV7-9 to TRBJ2-5; a weak D match, TRBD2 (5 bases). Germline V gives CDR1 SEHNR, CDR2 FQNEAQ (reference sequence). The length of the CDR3 is 12 residues. Trimming shortened V by 9 bases and J by 2 bases, and 10 bases separated the two germline ends.